This TCR beta chain emerged from a study of regulatory T cells in long-lasting Graves disease. Study conclusions and caveats: No thyroid tissue was studied; the work used peripheral blood only.

This clonotype was found many times. The antigen is not known. CDR3-region Arm-PCR and iRepertoire HTBI primers produced the TCR beta libraries. TCRdb re-called the multiplex PCR reads with MiXCR, one entry per CDR3 protein. The sample has 500,000 or so distinct CDR3 sequences, approximately 16% seen once. In germline, CDR1 is LGHDT, CDR2 YNNKEL (reference sequence). The germline V and J ends were trimmed by 3 bases and 5 bases, with 5 bases remaining between them. This CDR3 spans 12 amino acids. Regarding time point: newly diagnosed GD, antithyroid drugs for less than 3 months. PBMC-derived RNA was used for the TCR library. The sample was also linked to a second study, of T cells in Graves' hyperthyroidism and ophthalmopathy.

The sequence came from a woman aged 35-60 years with Graves disease. The rearrangement links TRBV3-1 to TRBJ1-5, with D unclear. The sample here was peripheral blood mononuclear cells (PBMCs), taken at new diagnosis, from a patient treated with antithyroid drugs. CDR3 in amino acids: CASSHPDQPQHF. The DNA of the CDR3 is TGTGCCAGCAGCCACCCTGATCAGCCCCAGCATTTT.